The clone carrying this T cell receptor beta chain was detected only a few times. Its antigen is not identified. This record comes from a study of response to subunit inactivated influenza vaccine. Germline V gene data show CDR1 as MNHEY and CDR2 as SVGEGT. V gave up 2 bases and J gave up 4 bases, with 6 bases separating them. This CDR3 is 12 amino acids long. TCRdb independently ran MiXCR on the RT-PCR reads; one entry per CDR3 protein. The sample lists 600,000 to 850,000 distinct CDR3 sequences, approximately 15% seen once, with 7.5% to 9% in the top ten. Study-wide results and caveats: It was the authors' suggestion that each seasonal influenza vaccination recruits few new T cells.

This receptor was identified in a man aged 50 to 59 who received an inactivated influenza vaccine. The specimen comprised PBMCs from blood, sampled less than 15 days before vaccination. This chain joins TRBV6-2 or TRBV6-3 and TRBJ2-7, with D unresolved. CDR3 sequence: CASSYVLYEQYF. Written as DNA, the CDR3 is TGTGCCAGCAGTTACGTGTTGTACGAGCAGTACTTC.